The clone carrying this TCR beta chain was found a few times. Its specificity is not known. Once obtained from cultured CD4+ T cells, the DNA was sequenced using the Oncomine TCR Beta short-read assay. TCRdb called the PCR reads again in MiXCR, with one record for every CDR3 protein. The sample has about 18,000 distinct CDR3 sequences, roughly 70% seen once. Regarding treatment: roughly ten-day PBMC culture with coronavirus spike peptide pools or control peptides (ViraFEST assay). The data belong to a study of vaccination and CD4 T cells after COVID-19. Germline CDR1 KGHDR, CDR2 SFDVKD. Germline trimming cut 4 bases from V and 2 bases from J; bases unmatched to any gene: 8. The CDR3 loop spans 16 amino acids.

The gene calls are TRBV24-1 and TRBJ1-1, with TRBD1 matching 8 bases. The sequenced sample was CD4+ T cells from blood, cultured in vitro. The receptor's source is a human donor who had recovered from COVID-19. CDR3 region: CATSDDRQGSNTEAFF. CDR3 sequence (DNA): TGTGCCACCAGTGACGACCGACAGGGGTCAAACACTGAAGCTTTCTTT.